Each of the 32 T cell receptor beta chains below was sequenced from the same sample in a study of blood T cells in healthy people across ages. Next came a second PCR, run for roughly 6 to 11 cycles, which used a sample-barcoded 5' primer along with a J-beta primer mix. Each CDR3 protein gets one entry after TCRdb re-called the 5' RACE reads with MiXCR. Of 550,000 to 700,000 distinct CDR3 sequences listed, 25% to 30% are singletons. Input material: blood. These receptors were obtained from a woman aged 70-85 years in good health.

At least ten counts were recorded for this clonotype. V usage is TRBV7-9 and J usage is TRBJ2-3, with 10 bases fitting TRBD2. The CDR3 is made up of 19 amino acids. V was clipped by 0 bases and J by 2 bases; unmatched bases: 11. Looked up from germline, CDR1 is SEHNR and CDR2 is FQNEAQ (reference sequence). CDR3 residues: CASSLASSWTSGTTDTQYF. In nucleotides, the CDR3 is TGTGCCAGCAGCTTAGCATCTAGCTGGACTAGCGGCACCACAGATACGCAGTATTTT.

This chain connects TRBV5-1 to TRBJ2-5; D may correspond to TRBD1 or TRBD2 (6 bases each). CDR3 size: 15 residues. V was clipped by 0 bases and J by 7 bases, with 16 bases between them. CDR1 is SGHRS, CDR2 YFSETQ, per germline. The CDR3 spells CASSLVPGAEGTQYF. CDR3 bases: TGCGCCAGCAGCTTGGTTCCGGGGGCAGAGGGGACCCAGTACTTC.

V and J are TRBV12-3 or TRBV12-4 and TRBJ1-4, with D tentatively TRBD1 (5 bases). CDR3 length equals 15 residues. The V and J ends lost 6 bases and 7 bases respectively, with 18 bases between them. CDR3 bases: TGTGCCAGCAGCCCCCAACAGGTCCAGGGTGAAAAACTGTTTTTT. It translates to CASSPQQVQGEKLFF.

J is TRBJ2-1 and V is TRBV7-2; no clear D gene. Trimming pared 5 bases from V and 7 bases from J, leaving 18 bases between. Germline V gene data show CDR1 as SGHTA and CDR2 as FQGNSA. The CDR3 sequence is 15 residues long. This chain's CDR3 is CASSVRALDANEQFF. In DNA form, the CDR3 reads TGTGCCAGCAGCGTCCGGGCTCTCGATGCTAATGAGCAGTTCTTC.

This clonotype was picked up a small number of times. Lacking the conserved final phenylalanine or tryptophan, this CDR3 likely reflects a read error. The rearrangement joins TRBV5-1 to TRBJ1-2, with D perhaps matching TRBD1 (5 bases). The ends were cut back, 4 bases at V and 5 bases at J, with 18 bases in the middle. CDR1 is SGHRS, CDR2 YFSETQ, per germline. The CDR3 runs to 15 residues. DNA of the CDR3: TGCGCCAGCAGCGCCGGGACGGGAGGGCCTTATGGCTACACCCTC. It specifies CASSAGTGGPYGYTL.

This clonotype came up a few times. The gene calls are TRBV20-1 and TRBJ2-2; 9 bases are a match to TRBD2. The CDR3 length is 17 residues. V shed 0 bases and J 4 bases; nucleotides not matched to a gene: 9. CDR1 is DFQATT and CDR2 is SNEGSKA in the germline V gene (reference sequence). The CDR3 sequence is CSARDSARRGGTGELFF. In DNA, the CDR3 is TGCAGTGCTAGAGATTCGGCCCGGCGGGGGGGCACCGGGGAGCTGTTTTTT.

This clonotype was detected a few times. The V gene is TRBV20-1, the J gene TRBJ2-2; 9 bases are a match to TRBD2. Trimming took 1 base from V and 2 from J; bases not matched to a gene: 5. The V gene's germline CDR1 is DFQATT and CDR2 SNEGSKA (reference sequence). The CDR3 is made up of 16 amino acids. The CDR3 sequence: CSARARTSANTGELFF. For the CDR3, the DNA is TGCAGTGCTAGAGCGCGGACTAGCGCCAACACCGGGGAGCTGTTTTTT.

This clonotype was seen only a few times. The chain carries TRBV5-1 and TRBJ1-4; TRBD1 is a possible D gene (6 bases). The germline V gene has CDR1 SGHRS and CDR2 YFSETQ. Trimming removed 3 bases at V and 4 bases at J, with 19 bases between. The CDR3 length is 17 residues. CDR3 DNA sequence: TGCGCCAGCAGCTCCAGCCCCCAGGGGCCGGTTAATGAAAAACTGTTTTTT. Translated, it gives CASSSSPQGPVNEKLFF.

In DNA, the CDR3 is TGCAGCGTTATGACTAGCCCCAACACCGGGGAGCTGTTTTTT. Amino acid sequence: CSVMTSPNTGELFF. The chain has TRBV29-1 and TRBJ2-2; 7 bases are shared with TRBD2. Germline lookup yields CDR1 SQVTM and CDR2 ANQGSEA. The length of the CDR3 is 14 residues. The V segment lost 5 bases and the J segment 2 bases; nucleotides outside the gene matches: 5.

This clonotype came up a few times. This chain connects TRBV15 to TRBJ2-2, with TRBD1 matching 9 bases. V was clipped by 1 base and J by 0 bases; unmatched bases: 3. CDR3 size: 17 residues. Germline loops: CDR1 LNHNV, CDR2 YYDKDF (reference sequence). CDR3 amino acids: CATSRGTGVTNTGELFF. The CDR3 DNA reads TGTGCCACCAGCAGAGGGACAGGGGTGACGAACACCGGGGAGCTGTTTTTT.

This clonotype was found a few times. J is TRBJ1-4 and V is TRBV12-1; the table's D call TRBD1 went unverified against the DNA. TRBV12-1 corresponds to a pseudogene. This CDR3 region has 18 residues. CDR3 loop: CASSHGTGRLATNEKLFF. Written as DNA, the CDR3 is TGTGCCAGCAGCCACGGGACAGGTCGGCTCGCAACTAATGAAAAACTGTTTTTT.

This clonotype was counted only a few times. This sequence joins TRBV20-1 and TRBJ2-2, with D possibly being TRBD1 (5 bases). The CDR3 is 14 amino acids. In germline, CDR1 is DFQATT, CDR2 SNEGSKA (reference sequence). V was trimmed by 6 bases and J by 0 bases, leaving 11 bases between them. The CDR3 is CSAARQPNTGELFF. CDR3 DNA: TGCAGTGCCGCACGACAGCCGAACACCGGGGAGCTGTTTTTT.

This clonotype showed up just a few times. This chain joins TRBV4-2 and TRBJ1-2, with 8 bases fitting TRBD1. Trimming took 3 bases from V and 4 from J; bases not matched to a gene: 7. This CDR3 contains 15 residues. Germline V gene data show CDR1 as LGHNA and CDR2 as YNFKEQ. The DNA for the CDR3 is TGTGCCAGCAGCCACGGACAGGGCCATGGCTATGGCTACACCTTC. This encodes CASSHGQGHGYGYTF.

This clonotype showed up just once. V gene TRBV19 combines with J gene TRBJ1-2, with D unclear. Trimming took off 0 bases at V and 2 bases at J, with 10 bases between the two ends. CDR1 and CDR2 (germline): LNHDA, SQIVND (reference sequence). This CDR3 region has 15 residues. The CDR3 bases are TGTGCCAGTAGTATAGAACCCCCGGAAAACTATGGCTACACCTTC. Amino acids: CASSIEPPENYGYTF.

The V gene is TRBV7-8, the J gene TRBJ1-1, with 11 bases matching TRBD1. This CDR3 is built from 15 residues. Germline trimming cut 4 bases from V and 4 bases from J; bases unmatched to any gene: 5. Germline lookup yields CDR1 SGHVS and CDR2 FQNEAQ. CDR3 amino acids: CASSSEGQGGTEAFF. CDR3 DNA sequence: TGTGCCAGCAGCTCCGAGGGACAGGGGGGCACTGAAGCTTTCTTT. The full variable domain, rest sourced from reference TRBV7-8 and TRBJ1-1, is GAGVSQSPRYKVAKRGQDVALRCDPISGHVSLFWYQQALGQGPEFLTYFQNEAQLDKSGLPSDRFFAERPEGSVSTLKIQRTQQEDSAVYLCASSSEGQGGTEAFFGQGTRLTVV.

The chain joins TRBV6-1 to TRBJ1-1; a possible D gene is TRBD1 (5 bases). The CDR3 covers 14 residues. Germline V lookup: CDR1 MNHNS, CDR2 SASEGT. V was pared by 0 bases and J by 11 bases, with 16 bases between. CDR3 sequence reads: CASSEAGSRDRAFF. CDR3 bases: TGTGCCAGCAGTGAAGCCGGGTCCAGGGATCGGGCTTTCTTT.

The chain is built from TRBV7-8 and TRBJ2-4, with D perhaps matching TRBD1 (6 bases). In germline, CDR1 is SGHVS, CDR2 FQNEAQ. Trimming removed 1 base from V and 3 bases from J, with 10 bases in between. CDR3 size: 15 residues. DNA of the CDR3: TGTGCCAGCAGCTTAGATGGGGGCGGCAAAAACATTCAGTACTTC. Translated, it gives CASSLDGGGKNIQYF.

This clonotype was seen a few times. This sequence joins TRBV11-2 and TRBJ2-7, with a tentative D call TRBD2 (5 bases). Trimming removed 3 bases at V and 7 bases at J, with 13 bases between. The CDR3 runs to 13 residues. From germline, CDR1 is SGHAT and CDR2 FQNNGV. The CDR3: CASSFRRREEQYF. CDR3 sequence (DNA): TGTGCCAGCAGCTTTAGGAGGAGAGAGGAGCAGTACTTC.

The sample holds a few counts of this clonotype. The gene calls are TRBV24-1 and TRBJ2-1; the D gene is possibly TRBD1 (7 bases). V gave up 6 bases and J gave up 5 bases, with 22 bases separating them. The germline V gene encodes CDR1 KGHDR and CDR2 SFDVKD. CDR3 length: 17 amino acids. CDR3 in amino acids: CATSLSRGAGADNEQFF. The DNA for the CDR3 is TGTGCCACCAGTCTCTCCAGGGGGGCCGGAGCGGACAATGAGCAGTTCTTC.

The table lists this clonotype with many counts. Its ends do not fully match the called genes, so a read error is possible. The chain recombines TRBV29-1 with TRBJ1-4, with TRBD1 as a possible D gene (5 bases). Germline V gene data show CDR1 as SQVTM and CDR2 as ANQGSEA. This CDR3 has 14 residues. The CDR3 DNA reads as TGCAGCGTTGGGTCGGGGCGGACTAATGAAAAACTTTTTTTT. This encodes CSVGSGRTNEKLFF.

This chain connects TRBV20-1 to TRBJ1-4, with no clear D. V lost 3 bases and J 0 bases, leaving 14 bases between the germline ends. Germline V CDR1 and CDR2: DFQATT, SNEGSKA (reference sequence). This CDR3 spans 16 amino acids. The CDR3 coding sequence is TGCAGTGCTAGTGAAGCCCACATCGCAACTAATGAAAAACTGTTTTTT. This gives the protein CSASEAHIATNEKLFF.

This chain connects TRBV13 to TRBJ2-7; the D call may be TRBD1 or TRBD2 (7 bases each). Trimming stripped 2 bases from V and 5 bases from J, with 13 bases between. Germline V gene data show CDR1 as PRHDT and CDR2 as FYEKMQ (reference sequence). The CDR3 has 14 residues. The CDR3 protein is CASSLWEGADEQYF. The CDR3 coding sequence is TGTGCCAGCAGCTTATGGGAGGGGGCCGACGAGCAGTACTTC.

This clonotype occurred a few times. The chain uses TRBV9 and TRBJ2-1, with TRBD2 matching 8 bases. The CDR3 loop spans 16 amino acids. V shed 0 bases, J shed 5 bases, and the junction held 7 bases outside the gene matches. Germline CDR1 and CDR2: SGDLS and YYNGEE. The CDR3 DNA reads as TGTGCCAGCAGCGTAGTTGGGGCGGGGGGACACAATGAGCAGTTCTTC. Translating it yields CASSVVGAGGHNEQFF.

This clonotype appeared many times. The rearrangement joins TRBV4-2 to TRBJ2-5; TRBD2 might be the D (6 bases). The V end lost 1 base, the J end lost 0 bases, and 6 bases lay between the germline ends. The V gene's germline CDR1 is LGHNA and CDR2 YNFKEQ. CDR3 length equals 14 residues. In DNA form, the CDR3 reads TGTGCCAGCAGCCAAGGGACTAACCAAGAGACCCAGTACTTC. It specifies CASSQGTNQETQYF.

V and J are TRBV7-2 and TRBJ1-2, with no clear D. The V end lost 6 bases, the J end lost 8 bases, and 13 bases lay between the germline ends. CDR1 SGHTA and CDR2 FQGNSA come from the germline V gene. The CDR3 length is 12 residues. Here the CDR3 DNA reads TGTGCCAGCAGACTAGAAAGGGAGGGCTACACCTTC. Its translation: CASRLEREGYTF.

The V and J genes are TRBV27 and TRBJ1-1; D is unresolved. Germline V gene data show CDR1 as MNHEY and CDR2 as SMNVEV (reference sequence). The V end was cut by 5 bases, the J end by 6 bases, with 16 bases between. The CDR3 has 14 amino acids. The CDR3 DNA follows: TGTGCCAGCAGTCTGTGGACCCCTGGGGCTGAAGCTTTCTTT. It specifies CASSLWTPGAEAFF.

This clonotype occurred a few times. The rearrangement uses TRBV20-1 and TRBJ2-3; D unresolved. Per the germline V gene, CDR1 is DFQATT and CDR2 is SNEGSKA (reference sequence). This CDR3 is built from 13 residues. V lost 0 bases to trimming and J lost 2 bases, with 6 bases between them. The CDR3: CSARDYLTDTQYF. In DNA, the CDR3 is TGCAGTGCTAGAGATTATCTCACAGATACGCAGTATTTT.

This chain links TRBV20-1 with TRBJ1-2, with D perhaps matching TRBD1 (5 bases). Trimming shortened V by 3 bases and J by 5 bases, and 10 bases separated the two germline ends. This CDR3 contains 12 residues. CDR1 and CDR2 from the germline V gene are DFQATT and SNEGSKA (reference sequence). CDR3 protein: CSARGRLYGYTF. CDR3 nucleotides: TGCAGTGCTAGGGGACGGCTATATGGCTACACCTTC.

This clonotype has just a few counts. The CDR3 reads CATSDLNWERGTLHF. The CDR3 DNA reads TGTGCCACCAGTGATTTGAACTGGGAACGAGGGACCCTCCACTTT. V gene TRBV24-1 combines with J gene TRBJ1-6; D not resolved. CDR3 size: 15 residues. Germline CDR1 KGHDR, CDR2 SFDVKD. V lost 0 bases, J lost 14 bases, and 16 bases lay in between.

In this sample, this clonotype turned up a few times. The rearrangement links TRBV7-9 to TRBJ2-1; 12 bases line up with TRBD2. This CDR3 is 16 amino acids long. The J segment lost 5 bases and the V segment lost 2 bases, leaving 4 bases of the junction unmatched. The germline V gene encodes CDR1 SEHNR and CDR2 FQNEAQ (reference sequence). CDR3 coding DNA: TGTGCCAGCAGCTTATCACTAGCGGGGGGAAACAATGAGCAGTTCTTC. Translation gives CASSLSLAGGNNEQFF.

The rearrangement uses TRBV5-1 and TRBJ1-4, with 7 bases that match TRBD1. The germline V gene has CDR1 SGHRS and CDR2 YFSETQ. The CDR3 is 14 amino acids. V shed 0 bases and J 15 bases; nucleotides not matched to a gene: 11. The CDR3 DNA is TGCGCCAGCAGCTTGGCCGGCCTGGACAGGTCGATGTTTTTT. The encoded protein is CASSLAGLDRSMFF.

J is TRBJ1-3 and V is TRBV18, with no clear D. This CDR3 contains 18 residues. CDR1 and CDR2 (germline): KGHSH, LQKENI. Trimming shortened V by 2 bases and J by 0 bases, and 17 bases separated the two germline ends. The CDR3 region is CASSPSRTGQISGNTIYF. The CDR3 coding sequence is TGTGCCAGCTCACCATCACGGACGGGTCAGATCTCTGGAAACACCATATATTTT.